This T cell receptor (beta chain) emerged from a study of radiation and T cells in renal cell carcinoma. Study-wide context: Nephrectomy followed 15 Gy stereotactic body radiation by 4 weeks.

Study conclusions and caveats: From baseline, blood top tumor clonotypes peaked at 2 weeks post-radiation. Without pretreatment biopsies, baseline tumor clonotype presence was undetermined.

This CDR3 is built from 15 residues. In germline, CDR1 is SGHRS, CDR2 YFSETQ. V lost 5 bases and J lost 1, with 15 bases in between. Comment on this clone: The antigen is not known.

TCRdb's table, derived via immunoSEQ multiplex PCR, lists solely in-frame clones and lacks some. This sample has 120,000 to 150,000 clones; about nine tenths occur once, and the top ten carry 4.1%. Noted time point: baseline pretreatment blood. Treatment: 15 Gy SBRT to primary tumor, nephrectomy 4 weeks later. This sequence joins TRBV5-1 and TRBJ1-1, with a weak D call TRBD1 (6 bases). The TCR sequence derives from an older woman with renal cell carcinoma. Sequences were derived from blood, sampled from a patient whose treatment included radiotherapy and nephrectomy. The CDR3 nucleotides are TGCGCCAGCAGGGGGAATACAGGGACGAACACTGAAGCTTTCTTT. Amino acids: CASRGNTGTNTEAFF.